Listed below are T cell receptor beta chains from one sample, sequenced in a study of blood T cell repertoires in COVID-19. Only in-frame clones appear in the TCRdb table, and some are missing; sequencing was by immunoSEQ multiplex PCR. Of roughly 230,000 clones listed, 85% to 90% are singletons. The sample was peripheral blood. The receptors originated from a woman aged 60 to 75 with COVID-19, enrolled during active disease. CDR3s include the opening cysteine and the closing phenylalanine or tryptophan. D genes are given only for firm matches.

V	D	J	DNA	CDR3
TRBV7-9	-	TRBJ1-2	TGTGCCAGCAGCTTAGGAGCTACGGTGGAGGGAGGCTACACCTTC	CASSLGATVEGGYTF
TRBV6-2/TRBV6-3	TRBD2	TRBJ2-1	TGTGCCAGCAGTTTCGGGACTAGCGGGCTTCCAGAGCAGTTCTTC	CASSFGTSGLPEQFF
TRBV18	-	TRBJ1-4	TGTGCCAGCTCACCTCTCGGGAATGAAAAACTGTTTTTT	CASSPLGNEKLFF
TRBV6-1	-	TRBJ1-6	TGTGCCAGCAGTGACCTATTACTAATCAGCTCCTATAATTCACCCCTCCACTTT	CASSDLLLISSYNSPLHF
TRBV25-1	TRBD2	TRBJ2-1	TGTGCCAGCAGTGATACGGGACTAGCGGACAATGAGCAGTTCTTC	CASSDTGLADNEQFF
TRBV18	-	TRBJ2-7	TGTGCCAGCTCACCAAGTCAGGGGAGATACGAGCAGTACTTC	CASSPSQGRYEQYF
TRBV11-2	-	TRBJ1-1	TGTGCCAGCAGCGCAGGGAGGGGGAACACTGAAGCTTTCTTT	CASSAGRGNTEAFF
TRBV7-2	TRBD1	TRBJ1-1	TGTGCCAGCAGTGGACAGGGCAATGAAGCTTTCTTT	CASSGQGNEAFF
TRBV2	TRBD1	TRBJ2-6	TGTGCCAGCAGGAGGGGGCGCGGAGGGGCCAACGTCCTGACTTTC	CASRRGRGGANVLTF
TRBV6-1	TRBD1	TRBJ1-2	TGTGCCAGCAGTGAAACAGGGGGCTCGAACTATGGCTACACCTTC	CASSETGGSNYGYTF
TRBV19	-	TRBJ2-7	TGTGCCAGTGCGCCGGGGACATTTTCCTACGAGCAGTACTTC	CASAPGTFSYEQYF
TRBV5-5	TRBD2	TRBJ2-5	TGTGCCACCGCTCCGGGGGAGGGGAGGCAAGAGACCCAGTACTTC	CATAPGEGRQETQYF
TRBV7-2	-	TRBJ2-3	TGTGCCAGCAGCTTGGGGTCGTGGGGGGAGAGAGATACGCAGTATTTT	CASSLGSWGERDTQYF